This T cell receptor beta chain came from a study of blood T cells in healthy people across ages. CDR1 and CDR2 from the germline V gene are KGHSH and LQKENI. Trimming left V 0 bases short and J 8 bases short, with 11 bases between. This CDR3 contains 14 residues. The table lists this clonotype with a count of one. The authors ran a second PCR of about 6 to 11 cycles using a sample-barcoded 5' primer and a J-beta primer mix. Every single cDNA molecule received a tag from a template-switch adaptor with 12 random nucleotides. Each CDR3 protein gets one entry after TCRdb re-called the 5' RACE reads with MiXCR. The sample lists approximately 1.5 million distinct CDR3 sequences, under 55% seen once, with more than 4% in the top ten.

The sequenced material came from blood. The clonotype originates from a young woman in good health. V is TRBV18 and J is TRBJ2-4; D is uncertain. CDR3 amino acids: CASSPPEARDIQYF. The CDR3 DNA reads TGTGCCAGCTCACCACCAGAAGCCCGAGACATTCAGTACTTC.